A selection of T cell receptor beta chains follows, all from one sample in a study of STAT5B mutations in CD4+ large granular lymphocyte leukemia. Only in-frame clones appear in the TCRdb table, and some are missing; sequencing was by immunoSEQ multiplex PCR. The data show around 38,000 clones, roughly 87% seen once. The specimen was CD4+ T cells from blood buffy coats. Receptor source: a human donor in good health. Each CDR3 is given with its conserved first and last residue. Some rows mark clone size as missing; the rest say once, few, many or name a class of expanded clone.

V gene: TRBV28
clone size: -
CDR3 length: 12
J gene: TRBJ2-7
CDR3 protein: CATRGHQYEQYF

V gene: TRBV11-2
clone size: -
CDR3 length: 14
J gene: TRBJ1-4
CDR3 protein: CASSGTEGNEKLFF

V gene: TRBV19
clone size: -
CDR3 length: 14
J gene: TRBJ2-1
CDR3 protein: CASSTTSRGNEQFF

V gene: TRBV29-1
clone size: once
CDR3 length: 14
J gene: TRBJ1-4
CDR3 protein: CSVRDSATNEKLFF

V gene: TRBV5-4
clone size: -
CDR3 length: 15
J gene: TRBJ2-7
CDR3 protein: CASSVETGGGDEQYF

V gene: TRBV7-2
clone size: -
CDR3 length: 15
J gene: TRBJ2-1
CDR3 protein: CASSLIGQGDNEQFF

V gene: TRBV10-3
clone size: -
CDR3 length: 13
J gene: TRBJ2-1
CDR3 protein: CAITRALDNEQFF

V gene: TRBV28
clone size: -
CDR3 length: 17
J gene: TRBJ1-5
CDR3 protein: CASSLLGTGAGNQPQHF

V gene: TRBV7-8
clone size: -
CDR3 length: 14
J gene: TRBJ2-1
CDR3 protein: CASSLREGSDEQFF

V gene: TRBV5-1
clone size: -
CDR3 length: 14
J gene: TRBJ2-3
CDR3 protein: CASSLAVGTDTQYF

V gene: TRBV6-5
clone size: -
CDR3 length: 14
J gene: TRBJ2-7
CDR3 protein: CASSPGTPPFEQYF

V gene: TRBV23-1
clone size: -
CDR3 length: 13
J gene: TRBJ2-7
CDR3 protein: CASIRGQFYEQYF

V gene: TRBV27
clone size: -
CDR3 length: 12
J gene: TRBJ2-2
CDR3 protein: CASSFGVGELFF

V gene: TRBV18
clone size: -
CDR3 length: 15
J gene: TRBJ1-5
CDR3 protein: CASSPGTGRGQPQHF